These T cell receptor beta chains were read from a single sample in a study of blood T cells in healthy people across ages. TCRdb processed the 5' RACE reads anew with MiXCR; each CDR3 protein has one entry. The sample records 600,000 to 800,000 distinct CDR3 sequences, under 65% being singletons. Sequencing was performed on blood. These receptors all stem from an elderly woman in good health. Each CDR3 is given with its conserved first and last residue. The D gene is left open where the match is weak. The size entry is marked missing in some rows and otherwise reads once, few, many or a size class.

CDR3nt	CDR3aa	j_gene	v_gene	d_gene	abundance
TGTGCCAGCCATCCGCCAGGGACGCAAGAGACCCAGTACTTC	CASHPPGTQETQYF	TRBJ2-5	TRBV18	.	few
TGTGCCAGCAGCAGGACAGGGCCCTATGGCTACACCTTC	CASSRTGPYGYTF	TRBJ1-2	TRBV2	TRBD1	.
TGTGCCAGCAGCTTAGGGCTAGTTGGCTACAATGAGCAGTTCTTC	CASSLGLVGYNEQFF	TRBJ2-1	TRBV11-2	.	many
TGTGCCGCCGGGAAACATCTCAACGGGGAGACCCAGTACTTC	CAAGKHLNGETQYF	TRBJ2-5	TRBV2	.	.
TGTGCCAGCAGCCAGGGGGTCCTCTCCTACGAGCAGTACTTT	CASSQGVLSYEQYF	TRBJ2-7	TRBV11-2	TRBD1	.
TGCGCCAGCAGCGTGGTTTCCTACAGGGATGAGCAGTTCTTC	CASSVVSYRDEQFF	TRBJ2-1	TRBV5-1	.	.
TGTGCCAGCAGCCAAGGGGGTGAAGCCAATGAGCAGTTCTTC	CASSQGGEANEQFF	TRBJ2-1	TRBV3-1	.	few
TGCGCCAGCAGCATCAAGGGGGCTGAGACCCAGTACTTC	CASSIKGAETQYF	TRBJ2-5	TRBV5-1	TRBD1	.
TGCAGTGCTAGAGATTTAGTGGCTGGGGATACGCAGTATTTT	CSARDLVAGDTQYF	TRBJ2-3	TRBV20-1	.	few
TGTGCCAGCAGTCTCTGGCGGGACAGGGGTGGCTACACCTTC	CASSLWRDRGGYTF	TRBJ1-2	TRBV27	TRBD1	few
TGTGCCAGCAGTTCGGGACATCCAAACGAGCAGTACTTC	CASSSGHPNEQYF	TRBJ2-7	TRBV12-3/TRBV12-4	.	few
TGTGCCAGCAGCGGAGGGACTAGCGGGAGATACAATGAGCAGTTCTTC	CASSGGTSGRYNEQFF	TRBJ2-1	TRBV9	TRBD2	many
TGTGCCAGCAGTGAATATGGGGGGGCTGGCTACACCTTC	CASSEYGGAGYTF	TRBJ1-2	TRBV7-3	.	once
TGTGCCAGCAGCTTCACAGACTCCAACTATGGTGGCTACACCTTC	CASSFTDSNYGGYTF	TRBJ1-2	TRBV7-6	.	many
TGCAGTGCGCTTAAGGGGGCGCGGAGCACTGAAGCTTTCTTT	CSALKGARSTEAFF	TRBJ1-1	TRBV20-1	TRBD1	.
TGTGCCAGCAGCCCACGACTTGGAGTGGCGGCCAATGAGCAGTTCTTC	CASSPRLGVAANEQFF	TRBJ2-1	TRBV7-9	.	many
TGTGCCAGCAGCTCCATCACCGGGACAGGGTCCGAGCAGTACTTC	CASSSITGTGSEQYF	TRBJ2-7	TRBV7-9	TRBD1	many
TGTGCCAGCAGCTTCCAGACTGGGAACACCGGGGAGCTGTTTTTT	CASSFQTGNTGELFF	TRBJ2-2	TRBV9	.	.
TGTGCCACCAGCACCTACAGGGGGGGCAATCAGCCCCAGCATTTT	CATSTYRGGNQPQHF	TRBJ1-5	TRBV15	TRBD1	.
TGCAGTGCTTTAAGGTCAGATACGCAGTATTTT	CSALRSDTQYF	TRBJ2-3	TRBV20-1	.	few
TGTGCTAGCAGCCCCCCGGACTCCTACGAGCAGTACTTC	CASSPPDSYEQYF	TRBJ2-7	TRBV7-7	.	few
TGTGCCAGCTCTACTGGACTCTTAACGCGGGAGACCCAGTACTTC	CASSTGLLTRETQYF	TRBJ2-5	TRBV27	.	many
TGTGCCAGCACCGTCGACTACAGCTCCTACAATGAGCAGTTCTTC	CASTVDYSSYNEQFF	TRBJ2-1	TRBV12-3/TRBV12-4	.	few
TGCAGTGCCGAAAGCGGGACTTCCGATGGCTACACCTTC	CSAESGTSDGYTF	TRBJ1-2	TRBV20-1	.	many
TGTGCCAGCAGCCAGACTAGCGGGAGGGGCCAAGAGACCCAGTACTTC	CASSQTSGRGQETQYF	TRBJ2-5	TRBV3-1	TRBD2	.
TGTGCCTCTCAACGGGACTCCTATAATTCACCCCTCCACTTT	CASQRDSYNSPLHF	TRBJ1-6	TRBV19	.	.